This T cell receptor beta chain was recorded in a study of cytomegalovirus exposure and HLA in healthy donors. Study results and limitations: Some V segments, TRBV6-2 and TRBV6-3 among them, were indistinguishable and were therefore excluded. In a later analysis, CMV-associated beta chains were mostly HLA-associated, it appeared.

The V and J ends lost 4 bases and 4 bases, in that order; junction bases with no gene match: 12. Germline CDR1 is MDHEN and CDR2 is SYDVKM. This CDR3 is built from 16 residues. As concerns this clone: Antigen specificity is unknown.

Researchers ran the PCR with 60 Vbeta and 13 Jbeta primers. The method was immunoSEQ multiplex PCR; TCRdb's version includes in-frame clones alone and lacks a portion of them. The data contain under 200,000 clones, about 59% of them seen just once; the ten biggest clones take up 2.5% to 3%. Sequencing was carried out using PBMCs. The origin of this receptor is a man aged 35 to 55 in good health and CMV-seronegative. V gene TRBV28 combines with J gene TRBJ2-7, with TRBD2 matching 8 bases. The CDR3 sequence: CASSSYLSGGPYEQYF. In DNA, the CDR3 is TGTGCCAGCAGTTCCTATTTGAGCGGGGGTCCATACGAGCAGTACTTC.